Listed below are T cell receptor beta chains from one sample, sequenced in a study of blood T cells in healthy people across ages. In TCRdb, the 5' RACE reads were re-called with MiXCR into one record per CDR3 protein. In the table there are 1 million to 1.2 million distinct CDR3 sequences, 30% to 40% of which are singletons. Source material: blood. The receptor source for this set is a man younger than 35 in good health. CDR3s include the opening cysteine and the closing phenylalanine or tryptophan. The D gene is left open where the match is weak. The listing skips clone size in some rows; elsewhere it reads once, few, many or a size class.

J	D	length	size	V	DNA	CDR3
TRBJ1-1	NA	21	NA	TRBV7-2	TGTGCCAGCAGCTTAGCGCGGTGGGTCGTAGGGAGCGGATCTGGGAACACTGAAGCTTTCTTT	CASSLARWVVGSGSGNTEAFF
TRBJ2-5	TRBD1	13	few	TRBV6-2/TRBV6-3	TGTGCCACCTATCGGACAGGGACGGAGACCCAGTACTTC	CATYRTGTETQYF
TRBJ2-3	NA	14	NA	TRBV7-3	TGTGCCGGCAGCTTTCGGCACCTCACAGATACGCAGTATTTT	CAGSFRHLTDTQYF
TRBJ1-5	NA	15	few	TRBV15	TGTGCCACCAGCAGAGATGGGGGTAGCAATCAGCCCCAGCATTTT	CATSRDGGSNQPQHF
TRBJ1-6	NA	14	few	TRBV20-1	TGCAGTGCTAGGATCGGACAGAACAATTCACCCCTCCACTTT	CSARIGQNNSPLHF
TRBJ1-1	NA	13	few	TRBV12-5	TGTGCTAGTGGTAAGCGGACAGACACTGAAGCTTTCTTT	CASGKRTDTEAFF
TRBJ1-1	TRBD1	15	NA	TRBV4-3	TGCGCCAGCACCTCAGGGACAGGGTTGAACACTGAAGCTTTCTTT	CASTSGTGLNTEAFF
TRBJ1-6	TRBD1	15	few	TRBV27	TGTGCCAGCAGTTTAGGCGCAGGGGGGATTTCACCCCTCCACTTT	CASSLGAGGISPLHF
TRBJ2-1	NA	11	NA	TRBV29-1	TGCAGCGTTGAAGTAGGGGGTGAGCAGTTCTTC	CSVEVGGEQFF
TRBJ1-2	NA	19	NA	TRBV28	TGTGCCAGCAGCCGATGGAACGGGGACCATCCCTTTACTAACTATGGCTACACCTTC	CASSRWNGDHPFTNYGYTF
TRBJ1-2	TRBD1	14	NA	TRBV12-3/TRBV12-4	TGTGCCAGCAGATCGGGACAGCATAACTATGGCTACACCTTC	CASRSGQHNYGYTF
TRBJ2-4	TRBD2	19	few	TRBV28	TGTGCCAGCAGTCCAAAGAGACTAGCGGGGGGGCGAGCCAAAAACATTCAGTACTTC	CASSPKRLAGGRAKNIQYF
TRBJ1-2	TRBD1	13	many	TRBV27	TGTGCCAGCAGACCAGGGGGCTACTATGGCTACACCTTC	CASRPGGYYGYTF
TRBJ2-1	TRBD1	16	few	TRBV12-3/TRBV12-4	TGTGCCAGCAGTTTAGATGACAGGGTAGCCTACAATGAGCAGTTCTTC	CASSLDDRVAYNEQFF
TRBJ2-1	TRBD2	14	NA	TRBV12-3/TRBV12-4	TGTGCCAGCAGTTTCGCGGGAGAAAGGTATGAGCAGTTCTTC	CASSFAGERYEQFF
TRBJ1-5	NA	11	few	TRBV20-1	TGCAGTGCTAAGAGCAATCAGCCCCAGCATTTT	CSAKSNQPQHF
TRBJ1-6	NA	14	few	TRBV19	TGTGCCAGTAGTACAAGACGGGATAATTCACCCCTCCACTTT	CASSTRRDNSPLHF
TRBJ1-2	TRBD1	12	NA	TRBV20-1	TGCAGTGCTAGAAGGGGGCACTATGGCTACACCTTC	CSARRGHYGYTF
TRBJ2-1	NA	20	NA	TRBV6-2/TRBV6-3	TGTGCCAGCAGTTACCGTGGGAAATTCGGCCATGGCCGTGGCAGCAATGAGCAGTTCTTC	CASSYRGKFGHGRGSNEQFF
TRBJ1-1	NA	14	few	TRBV6-2/TRBV6-3	TGTGCCACCACGCCACGGTATAGGAACACTGAAGCTTTCTTT	CATTPRYRNTEAFF
TRBJ2-7	TRBD1	15	few	TRBV27	TGTGCCAGCAGTTCGACAGGGGACGGGTCCTACGAGCAGTACTTC	CASSSTGDGSYEQYF
TRBJ2-7	NA	12	NA	TRBV30	TGTGCCTGGAGTATACAGGGAGAGGTCCAGTACTTC	CAWSIQGEVQYF
TRBJ2-2	NA	17	NA	TRBV5-5	TGTGCCAGCAGCCCACCTACGTCGAGGGGGAACACCGGGGAGCTGTTTTTT	CASSPPTSRGNTGELFF
TRBJ2-3	TRBD1	15	many	TRBV6-1	TGTGCCAGCAGTGAAGGAGGGGGCGGTGGGGATACGCAGTATTTT	CASSEGGGGGDTQYF
TRBJ2-3	TRBD2	14	NA	TRBV28	TGTGCCAGCCGCCTAGCGGGGGACACAGATACGCAGTATTTT	CASRLAGDTDTQYF
TRBJ2-5	NA	14	NA	TRBV7-9	TGTGCCAGCAGCTTAGTTAGCGTCGTGGAGACCCAGTACTTC	CASSLVSVVETQYF
TRBJ1-4	TRBD1	15	few	TRBV4-1	TGCGCCAGCAGCCTCACGGGACAGGGTAATGAAAAACTGTTTTTT	CASSLTGQGNEKLFF
TRBJ2-1	NA	15	NA	TRBV7-2	TGTGCCAGCAGCCCAATGGCAGAGGTCTACAATGAGCAGTTCTTC	CASSPMAEVYNEQFF
TRBJ2-3	NA	13	NA	TRBV6-5	TGTGCCAGCACGGACAGCAGCACAGATACGCAGTATTTT	CASTDSSTDTQYF
TRBJ2-6	TRBD1	11	NA	TRBV20-1	TGCAGTGCCAAACAGGGGAACGTCCTGACTTTC	CSAKQGNVLTF
TRBJ2-3	NA	13	NA	TRBV6-1	TGTGCCAGCAGTGAAACGGGGGCAGATACGCAGTATTTT	CASSETGADTQYF
TRBJ2-1	NA	14	NA	TRBV7-9	TGTGCCAGCAGCTTAGGATCCAGAACCAATGAGCAGTTCTTC	CASSLGSRTNEQFF
TRBJ2-1	NA	15	NA	TRBV29-1	TGCAGCGTCCCGCGGGACATATCGTCCTACAATGAGCAGTTCTTC	CSVPRDISSYNEQFF
TRBJ1-1	NA	14	few	TRBV4-3	TGCGCCAGCAGCCAAGGGCAGGAGAACACTGAAGCTTTCTTT	CASSQGQENTEAFF
TRBJ1-5	NA	13	once	TRBV21-1	TGTGCCAGCAGCCCAGGTGGGTTTCAGCCCCAGCATTTT	CASSPGGFQPQHF
TRBJ2-1	NA	15	few	TRBV20-1	TGCAGTGCTAGGGCTCAGGTAGTCCCCTACAATGAGCAGTTCTTC	CSARAQVVPYNEQFF
TRBJ1-1	NA	14	NA	TRBV6-2/TRBV6-3	TGTGCCAGCAGTTACCAGGGGTTTACGACTGAAGCTTTCTTT	CASSYQGFTTEAFF
TRBJ2-1	TRBD1	14	NA	TRBV27	TGTGCCAGGAACCGGGACAGGGGACTCAATGAGCAGTTCTTC	CARNRDRGLNEQFF
TRBJ2-1	NA	13	NA	TRBV7-2	TGTGCCAGCAGCTCCCCCCAGACGAATGAGCAGTTCTTC	CASSSPQTNEQFF
TRBJ2-1	TRBD2	17	NA	TRBV28	TGTGCCAGCAGTTTATACCTAGCGGGACAGACCTACAATGAGCAGTTCTTC	CASSLYLAGQTYNEQFF
TRBJ2-7	TRBD1	14	NA	TRBV10-3	TGTGCCATCAGTGAGGGGACAGGACCTAATGAGCAGTACTTC	CAISEGTGPNEQYF
TRBJ1-1	NA	13	NA	TRBV20-1	TGCAGTGCTAGAGATTCGGTTTTGGGGAACGCTTTCTTT	CSARDSVLGNAFF
TRBJ1-2	NA	13	NA	TRBV30	TGTGCCTGGAGTCGGGCTCGGCTGGAGGGCTACACCTTC	CAWSRARLEGYTF
TRBJ1-4	TRBD1	15	few	TRBV4-2	TGTGCCAGCAGCCTCCCGGACAGGGGTGTTGAAAAACTGTTTTTT	CASSLPDRGVEKLFF
TRBJ2-7	TRBD1	16	NA	TRBV5-1	TGCGCCAGCAGCTTGCCCCAGGGACAGAAAATCTACGAGCAGTACTTC	CASSLPQGQKIYEQYF
TRBJ2-3	TRBD2	15	NA	TRBV7-2	TGTGCCAGCAGCCATGAGCGGGGAGAGCAAGCTACGCAGTATTTT	CASSHERGEQATQYF
TRBJ2-1	TRBD2	15	NA	TRBV20-1	TGCAGTGCTAGAGATCTAGCGGGGGGGGCCAATGAGCAGTTCTTC	CSARDLAGGANEQFF
TRBJ2-1	NA	15	few	TRBV7-9	TGTGCCAGCAGCTTAAAGGGGAAGGGTTACAATGAGCAGTTCTTC	CASSLKGKGYNEQFF
TRBJ1-4	TRBD1	15	few	TRBV5-1	TGCGCCAGCAGCTTGGCAGGGGGAGAGGGTGAAAAACTGTTTTTT	CASSLAGGEGEKLFF
TRBJ1-1	NA	13	NA	TRBV20-1	TGCAGTGCTAGATTTTCGGGGAACCCTGAAGCTTTCTTT	CSARFSGNPEAFF
TRBJ2-7	TRBD1	16	few	TRBV11-1	TGTGCCAGCAGAAGCCGGGACAGGGGCTCCTACAATGAGCAGTACTTC	CASRSRDRGSYNEQYF
TRBJ2-3	TRBD2	14	NA	TRBV10-3	TGTGCCATCAGTGGGACTAGCCAGGCAGATACGCAGTATTTT	CAISGTSQADTQYF